This T cell receptor (beta chain) emerged from a study of blood T cell repertoires in COVID-19. The germline V gene has CDR1 SGHNT and CDR2 YYREEE (reference sequence). Between the trimmed V and J ends, which lost 5 bases and 2 bases, there was a span of 16 bases. This CDR3 has 15 residues. Study processing details: Amplified reference gene primers provided the basis for estimating nucleated cell counts. The method was immunoSEQ multiplex PCR; TCRdb's version includes in-frame clones alone and lacks a portion of them. That table supplies the V and J calls and clone size; D and trimming were determined from the DNA. The table shows about 200,000 clones, with approximately 82% occurring only once.

The receptor was isolated from a man aged 45-65 years with active or convalescent COVID-19. The chain joins TRBV5-4 to TRBJ1-1; tentative D call: TRBD1 (5 bases). The sequencing input was peripheral blood. CDR3 coding DNA: TGTGCCAGCAGTACCTTATGGGGCCTCAACACTGAAGCTTTCTTT. Residues: CASSTLWGLNTEAFF. The full variable domain, in which reference TRBV5-4 and TRBJ1-1 provide the parts outside the CDR3, is ETGVTQSPTHLIKTRGQQVTLRCSSQSGHNTVSWYQQALGQGPQFIFQYYREEENGRGNFPPRFSGLQFPNYSSELNVNALELDDSALYLCASSTLWGLNTEAFFGQGTRLTVV.